These T cell receptor beta chains were read from a single sample in a study of regulatory T cells in long-lasting Graves disease. TCRdb recomputed calls from the multiplex PCR reads with MiXCR, one row per CDR3 protein. There are some 370,000 distinct CDR3 sequences in the sample; roughly 20% occur only once, and roughly 20% lies in the top ten. The sample was peripheral blood mononuclear cells (PBMCs), taken when the disease was refractory, from a patient treated with antithyroid drugs. Every receptor here comes from a female donor with Graves disease. CDR3s include the opening cysteine and the closing phenylalanine or tryptophan. D genes are given only for firm matches. Expanded clones get a size class; other rows say once, few or many, or leave the size out.

>15|TRBD2|TRBV27|many|TRBJ2-7
TGTGCCAGCAGTCCCGCAGCGGGGAGCGGCGTGGGGCAGTACTTC
CASSPAAGSGVGQYF
>15|-|TRBV7-9|few|TRBJ1-4
TGTGCCAGCAGCTTATTGGAGGGACCTAATGAAAAACTGTTTTTT
CASSLLEGPNEKLFF
>12|-|TRBV6-1|many|TRBJ1-1
TGTGCCAGCAGCTCCATAGGACGGAAAGCTTTCTTT
CASSSIGRKAFF
>13|-|TRBV10-2|-|TRBJ2-7
TGCGCCAGTACCGCCGGGGCTAACTACGAGCAGTACTTC
CASTAGANYEQYF
>16|-|TRBV10-3|-|TRBJ2-3
TGTGCCATCAGTGGGAGGCAGGGGGGCGGCACAGATACGCAGTATTTT
CAISGRQGGGTDTQYF
>16|TRBD1|TRBV14|few|TRBJ1-4
TGTGCCAGCAGCCCAATACAGGGGGCGGTATCGGGAAAACTGTTTTTT
CASSPIQGAVSGKLFF
>15|TRBD1|TRBV4-1|-|TRBJ1-1
TGCGCCAGCACTCAAAGGGGACAGGGGGCGGTCGGAGCTTTCTTT
CASTQRGQGAVGAFF
>14|-|TRBV27|many|TRBJ1-4
TGTGCCAGCAGCCCCGGGACCGGAGCTGAAAAACTGTTTTTT
CASSPGTGAEKLFF
>16|TRBD2|TRBV2|few|TRBJ2-1
TGTGCCAGCAGTGAGCCCTTGGCGGGAGGGAGTGATGAGCAGTTCTTC
CASSEPLAGGSDEQFF
>14|-|TRBV12-3/TRBV12-4|many|TRBJ1-5
TGTGCCAGCAGTTTAGGAGGGGAGGGTCCGCCCCAGCATTTT
CASSLGGEGPPQHF
>13|-|TRBV30|-|TRBJ2-7
TGTGCCTGGCTCCGGGTAGGTGGGCTCGAGCAGTACTTC
CAWLRVGGLEQYF
>13|-|TRBV27|many|TRBJ1-1
TGTGCCAGCAGTTTAGGGTTCTCCAGTGAAGCTTTCTTT
CASSLGFSSEAFF
>13|-|TRBV29-1|-|TRBJ2-2
TGCAGCGTTGACAGGGCAAACACCGGGGAGCTGTTTTTT
CSVDRANTGELFF
>17|-|TRBV3-1|once|TRBJ2-7
TGTGCCAGCAGCCAAGGCTTTTTGACCGGGACCTCCTACGAGCAGTACTTC
CASSQGFLTGTSYEQYF
>14|-|TRBV6-2/TRBV6-3|many|TRBJ1-5
TGTGCCAGCAGTTACTCTCGTAACGGGCAGCCCCAGCATTTT
CASSYSRNGQPQHF
>13|TRBD1|TRBV6-1|many|TRBJ2-5
TGTGCCAGCAGAACACAGGGGGAAGAGACCCAGTACTTC
CASRTQGEETQYF
>14|-|TRBV11-3|many|TRBJ2-5
TGTGCCAGCAGCGTCAATCAGGTGGCGGAGACCCAGTACTTC
CASSVNQVAETQYF
>15|TRBD2|TRBV11-2|few|TRBJ2-7
TGTGCCAGCACCGAGCGAGCGGGAGGTCCCTACGAGCAGTACTTC
CASTERAGGPYEQYF
>16|-|TRBV20-1|few|TRBJ1-1
TGCAGTGCTAGGGGAGGTGAGGGCCGTATGAACACTGAAGCTTTCTTT
CSARGGEGRMNTEAFF
>14|-|TRBV3-1|few|TRBJ2-7
TGTGCCAGCAGCCAAGGACTAGTACCCTACGAGCAGTACTTC
CASSQGLVPYEQYF
>14|-|TRBV5-4|-|TRBJ1-6
TGTGCCAGCAGCGGTCTGGGGACCCACTCACCCCTCCACTTT
CASSGLGTHSPLHF
>17|TRBD1|TRBV18|few|TRBJ2-5
TGTGCCAGCTCACCACCCCTCGGGACAGGGACCCAAGAGACCCAGTACTTC
CASSPPLGTGTQETQYF
>13|-|TRBV6-2/TRBV6-3|-|TRBJ2-7
TGTGCCAGCAGTTACAGGAACGGGGCCGAGCAGTACTTC
CASSYRNGAEQYF
>14|-|TRBV7-8|many|TRBJ1-5
TGTGCCAGCAGCTTAGCTAGGGACGATCAGCCCCAGCATTTT
CASSLARDDQPQHF
>17|TRBD2|TRBV19|-|TRBJ2-5
TGTGCCTCAAAGAGGGCTAGCGGGAGGATAGAAGAAGAGACCCAGTACTTC
CASKRASGRIEEETQYF
>14|-|TRBV2|many|TRBJ2-7
TGTGCCAGCAGTGACAGGGGAGTTAATTACGAGCAGTACTTC
CASSDRGVNYEQYF
>15|-|TRBV27|many|TRBJ1-2
TGTGCCAGCAGTTTAGGTCCGGGCAGGGTGAATGGCTACACCTTC
CASSLGPGRVNGYTF
>13|-|TRBV30|-|TRBJ2-2
TGTGCCTGGAGCGGGAAGGGCACCGGGGAGCTGTTTTTT
CAWSGKGTGELFF
>12|-|TRBV5-6|few|TRBJ1-1
TGTGCCAGCAGCTTGGTGAGAAGCCAAGCTTTCTTT
CASSLVRSQAFF
>18|-|TRBV7-9|-|TRBJ2-2
TGTGCCAGCAGCTTATCAGGGTATGGGCGAACGAACACCGGGGAGCTGTTTTTT
CASSLSGYGRTNTGELFF
>13|-|TRBV5-1|-|TRBJ2-7
TGCGCCAGCAGCCCAAACGGACCTGACGAGCAGTACTTC
CASSPNGPDEQYF
>17|-|TRBV7-2|many|TRBJ2-6
TGTGCCAGCAGCTTAGAGGGGGGAATCTCTGGGGCCAACGTCCTGACTTTC
CASSLEGGISGANVLTF
>16|-|TRBV20-1|-|TRBJ1-4
TGCAGTGCTAGAGGGGGCAGGGGAGGAACTAATGAAAAACTGTTTTTT
CSARGGRGGTNEKLFF
>13|-|TRBV28|many|TRBJ1-1
TGTGCCAGCATCGAGTCTATAGGACCAGGCTTTTCCTTT
CASIESIGPGFSF
>15|-|TRBV28|many|TRBJ2-7
TGTGCCAGCAGTTTGGGAGGGGGGCCCTTGAACGAGCAGTACTTC
CASSLGGGPLNEQYF
>13|-|TRBV18|few|TRBJ2-3
TGTGCCAGCTCACGGGATAGGGCGGATACGCAGTATTTT
CASSRDRADTQYF
>14|-|TRBV7-2|-|TRBJ2-7
TGTGCCAGCAGCCCCAGAGCGGACTCCTACGAGCAGTACTTC
CASSPRADSYEQYF
>16|-|TRBV6-5|-|TRBJ2-7
TGTGCCAGCAGTTACTCCGGGACCGCCGGTCTCCACGAGCAGTACTTC
CASSYSGTAGLHEQYF
>12|-|TRBV9|-|TRBJ1-2
TGTGCCAGCAGTACTCCCCGTGGTGACACCACCTTC
CASSTPRGDTTF
>14|TRBD1|TRBV16|few|TRBJ1-2
TGTGCCAGCAGCCTCAGCAGGGGGTACGATGGCTACACCTTC
CASSLSRGYDGYTF
>14|-|TRBV20-1|-|TRBJ2-7
TGCAGTGCCATGGACGTCGCTCTTACCTACGAGCAGTACTTC
CSAMDVALTYEQYF
>17|-|TRBV6-1|many|TRBJ2-7
TGTGCCAGCAGTAGGGGAGGGTGGAGGGACAGCTCCTACGAGCAGTACTTC
CASSRGGWRDSSYEQYF
>14|TRBD2|TRBV29-1|-|TRBJ2-2
TGCAGCGCTGATAAGGCGGGAGTGGTCGGGGAGCTGTTTTTT
CSADKAGVVGELFF
>16|-|TRBV7-2|-|TRBJ2-7
TGTGCCAGCAGCTTAGCCAGCACGAGCGAATACGTCGAGCAGTACTTC
CASSLASTSEYVEQYF
>13|-|TRBV12-3/TRBV12-4|few|TRBJ2-7
TGTGCCCGCATGGGGCAGGGAAGCTACGAGCAGTACTTC
CARMGQGSYEQYF
>15|TRBD1|TRBV6-1|few|TRBJ2-1
TGTGCCAGCAGTGCGGACAGGGACTTATACAATGAGCAGTTCTTC
CASSADRDLYNEQFF
>12|-|TRBV6-2/TRBV6-3|many|TRBJ1-1
TGTGCCAGCAGTTACTCGCCCACTGAAGCTTTCTTT
CASSYSPTEAFF
>15|-|TRBV19|few|TRBJ2-7
TGTGCCAGTAGTTGGGGGCCAGGGGATATTTACGAGCAGTACTTC
CASSWGPGDIYEQYF
>15|TRBD1|TRBV7-6|many|TRBJ1-1
TGTGCCAGCAGCTTAGTGCTAGGGGACAGCACTGAAGCTTTCTTT
CASSLVLGDSTEAFF
>15|-|TRBV7-9|-|TRBJ2-1
TGTGCCAGCAGCCCTCCCGGGACACCCTACAATGAGCAGTTCTTC
CASSPPGTPYNEQFF
>15|TRBD1|TRBV5-1|many|TRBJ1-5
TGCGCCAGCAGCTTGGGGGGACAGACTAATCAGCCCCAGCATTTT
CASSLGGQTNQPQHF
>10|TRBD1|TRBV29-1|few|TRBJ1-1
TGCAGCGGGGGACAGGATGAAGCTTTCTTT
CSGGQDEAFF
>16|TRBD1|TRBV7-2|few|TRBJ2-5
TGTGCCAGCAGCTTAACGGGACAGGGGGCCATGGAGACCCAGTACTTC
CASSLTGQGAMETQYF
>14|-|TRBV30|many|TRBJ2-5
TGTGCCTGGAGTCGAGGGGGGTTCCAAGAGACCCAGTACTTC
CAWSRGGFQETQYF
>14|TRBD2|TRBV10-2|-|TRBJ2-7
TGCGCCAGCAGTGAAATAGCGGGGCTGACCGAGCAGTACTTC
CASSEIAGLTEQYF
>15|TRBD1|TRBV30|few|TRBJ1-2
TGTGCCTGGAGGGAGAGGGACAGCGCTAACTATGGCTACACCTTC
CAWRERDSANYGYTF
>14|TRBD1|TRBV12-3/TRBV12-4|-|TRBJ2-7
TGTGCCAGCAGTTGGGGGGACAGGGCCCACGAGCAGTACTTC
CASSWGDRAHEQYF
>15|-|TRBV28|-|TRBJ2-2
TGTGCCAGCAGTTCGCAGGGGTCCGGCACCGGGGAGCTGTTTTTT
CASSSQGSGTGELFF
>17|-|TRBV7-9|few|TRBJ1-5
TGTGCCAGCAGCTTAGTCCAGGCAGCGGGGAGCAATCAGCCCCAGCATTTT
CASSLVQAAGSNQPQHF